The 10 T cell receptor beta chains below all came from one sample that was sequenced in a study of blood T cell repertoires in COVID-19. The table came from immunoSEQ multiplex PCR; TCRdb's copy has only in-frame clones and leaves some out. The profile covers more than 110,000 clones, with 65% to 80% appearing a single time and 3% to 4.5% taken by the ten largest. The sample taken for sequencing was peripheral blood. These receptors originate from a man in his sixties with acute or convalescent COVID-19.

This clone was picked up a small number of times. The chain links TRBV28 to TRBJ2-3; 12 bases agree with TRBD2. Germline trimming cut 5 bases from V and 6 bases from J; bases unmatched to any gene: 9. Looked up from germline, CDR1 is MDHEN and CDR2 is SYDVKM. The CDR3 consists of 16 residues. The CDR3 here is CASSNYGLAGTDTQYF. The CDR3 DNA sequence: TGTGCCAGCAGTAATTATGGACTAGCGGGAACGGATACGCAGTATTTT.

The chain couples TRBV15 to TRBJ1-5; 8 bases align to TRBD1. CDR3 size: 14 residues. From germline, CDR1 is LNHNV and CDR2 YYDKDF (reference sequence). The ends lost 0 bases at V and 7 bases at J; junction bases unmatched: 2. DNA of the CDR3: TGTGCCACCAGCAGAGATGCAGGGGGCCAGCCCCAGCATTTT. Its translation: CATSRDAGGQPQHF.

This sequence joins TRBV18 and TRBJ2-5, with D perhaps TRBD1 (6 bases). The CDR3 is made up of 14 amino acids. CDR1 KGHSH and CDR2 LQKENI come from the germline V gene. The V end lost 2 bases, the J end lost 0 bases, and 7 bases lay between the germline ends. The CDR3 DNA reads TGTGCCAGCTCACCAGACAGGTACCAAGAGACCCAGTACTTC. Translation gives CASSPDRYQETQYF.

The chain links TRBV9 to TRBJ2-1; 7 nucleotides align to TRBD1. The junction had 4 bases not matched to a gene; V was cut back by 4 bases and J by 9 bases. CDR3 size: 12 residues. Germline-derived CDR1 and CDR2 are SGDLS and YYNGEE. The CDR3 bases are TGTGCCAGCAGCACAGGGGTAGGTGAGCAGTTCTTC. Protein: CASSTGVGEQFF.

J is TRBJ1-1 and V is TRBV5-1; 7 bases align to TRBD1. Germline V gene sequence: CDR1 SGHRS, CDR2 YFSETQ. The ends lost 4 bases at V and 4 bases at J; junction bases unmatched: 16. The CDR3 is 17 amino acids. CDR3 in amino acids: CASSAEVTGSGATEAFF. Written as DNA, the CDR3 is TGCGCCAGCAGCGCGGAAGTGACAGGGTCCGGGGCCACTGAAGCTTTCTTT.

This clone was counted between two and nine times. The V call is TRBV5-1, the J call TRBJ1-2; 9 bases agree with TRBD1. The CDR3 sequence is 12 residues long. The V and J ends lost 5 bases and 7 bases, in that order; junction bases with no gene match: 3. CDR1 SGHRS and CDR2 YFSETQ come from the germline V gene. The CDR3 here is CASRETGGGYTF. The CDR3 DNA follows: TGCGCCAGCAGAGAGACAGGGGGTGGCTACACCTTC.

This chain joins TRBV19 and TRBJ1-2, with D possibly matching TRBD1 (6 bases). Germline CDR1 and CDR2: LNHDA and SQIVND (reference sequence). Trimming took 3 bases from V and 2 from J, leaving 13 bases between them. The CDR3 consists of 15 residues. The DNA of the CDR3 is TGTGCCAGTAGTATTACAGGACAGCCCAACTATGGCTACACCTTC. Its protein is CASSITGQPNYGYTF.

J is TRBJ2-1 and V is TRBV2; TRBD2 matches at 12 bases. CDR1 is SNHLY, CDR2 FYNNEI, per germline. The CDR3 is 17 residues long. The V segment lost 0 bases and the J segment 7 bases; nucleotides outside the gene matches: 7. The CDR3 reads CASSEALLAGGRNEQFF. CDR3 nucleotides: TGTGCCAGCAGTGAAGCGCTTCTAGCGGGAGGGAGGAATGAGCAGTTCTTC.

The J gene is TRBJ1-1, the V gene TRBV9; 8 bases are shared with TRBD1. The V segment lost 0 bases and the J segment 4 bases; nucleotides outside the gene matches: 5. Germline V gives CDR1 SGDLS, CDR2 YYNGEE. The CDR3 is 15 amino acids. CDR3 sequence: CASSVEAGGFTEAFF. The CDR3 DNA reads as TGTGCCAGCAGCGTAGAAGCAGGGGGCTTCACTGAAGCTTTCTTT.

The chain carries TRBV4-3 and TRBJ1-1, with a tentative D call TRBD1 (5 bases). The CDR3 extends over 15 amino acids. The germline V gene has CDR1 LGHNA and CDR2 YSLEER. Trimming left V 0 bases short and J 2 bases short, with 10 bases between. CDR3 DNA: TGCGCCAGCAGCCAAGATTACAGGTCTAACACTGAAGCTTTCTTT. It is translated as CASSQDYRSNTEAFF.